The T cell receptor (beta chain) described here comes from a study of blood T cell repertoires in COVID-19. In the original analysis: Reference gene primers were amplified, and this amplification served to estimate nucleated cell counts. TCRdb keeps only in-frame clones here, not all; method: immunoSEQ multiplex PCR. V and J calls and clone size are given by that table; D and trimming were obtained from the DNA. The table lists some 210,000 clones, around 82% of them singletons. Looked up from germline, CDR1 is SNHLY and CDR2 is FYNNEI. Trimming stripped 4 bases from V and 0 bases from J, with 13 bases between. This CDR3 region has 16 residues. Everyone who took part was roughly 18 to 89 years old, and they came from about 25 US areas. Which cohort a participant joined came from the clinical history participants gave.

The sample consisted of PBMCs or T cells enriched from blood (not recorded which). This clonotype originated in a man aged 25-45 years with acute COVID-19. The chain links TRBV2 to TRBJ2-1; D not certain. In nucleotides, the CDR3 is TGTGCCAGCAGTGCCCATCTAGGAGTCTCCTACAATGAGCAGTTCTTC. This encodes CASSAHLGVSYNEQFF.